Below, 19 T cell receptor beta chains from the same sample are listed, as sequenced in a study of blood T cell repertoires in COVID-19. The method was immunoSEQ multiplex PCR; TCRdb's version includes in-frame clones alone and lacks a portion of them. This repertoire shows 150,000 to 200,000 clones, about 88% found once; its top ten account for roughly 6%. The sequencing sample was made of peripheral blood. These receptor sequences come from a man in his forties with active or convalescent COVID-19.

This clone was recorded once. This chain links TRBV7-9 with TRBJ2-4; 10 nucleotides line up with TRBD1. The CDR3 length is 14 residues. V shed 5 bases, J shed 4 bases, and the junction held 2 bases outside the gene matches. CDR1 is SEHNR, CDR2 FQNEAQ, per germline (reference sequence). CDR3 DNA sequence: TGTGCCAGCAGCGGGGGACAGGGGAAAAACATTCAGTACTTC. Protein: CASSGGQGKNIQYF.

The genes are TRBV4-1 and TRBJ1-1; D unresolved. The V end lost 3 bases, the J end lost 7 bases, and 12 bases lay between the germline ends. The CDR3 runs 13 residues. The germline V gene encodes CDR1 MGHRA and CDR2 YSYEKL. CDR3 nucleotides: TGCGCCAGCAGCCATCCTAACGCCCTTGAAGCTTTCTTT. This encodes CASSHPNALEAFF.

The rearrangement joins TRBV12-3 or TRBV12-4 to TRBJ2-1; 12 bases align to TRBD2. Trimming removed 6 bases from V and 7 bases from J; junction bases left unmatched: 1. CDR3 length: 13 amino acids. The CDR3 reads CASRLAGGNEQFF. The DNA of the CDR3 is TGTGCCAGCAGACTAGCGGGAGGAAATGAGCAGTTCTTC.

This rearrangement joins TRBV18 to TRBJ2-1; D uncertain. The CDR3 loop spans 13 amino acids. Germline values: CDR1 KGHSH, CDR2 LQKENI. V shed 6 bases and J shed 0 bases, with 6 bases lying between them. The CDR3 DNA is TGTGCCAGCTCTTATCTCTCCTACAATGAGCAGTTCTTC. Protein sequence: CASSYLSYNEQFF.

V is TRBV19 and J is TRBJ1-1, with TRBD1 matching 7 bases. Germline V lookup: CDR1 LNHDA, CDR2 SQIVND (reference sequence). The V and J ends lost 5 bases and 2 bases, in that order; junction bases with no gene match: 5. There are 14 residues in the CDR3. The CDR3: CASSLGQTNTEAFF. The DNA for the CDR3 is TGTGCCAGTAGTCTGGGACAGACAAACACTGAAGCTTTCTTT.

The chain recombines TRBV2 with TRBJ2-1; D unresolved. This CDR3 region has 17 residues. In germline, CDR1 is SNHLY, CDR2 FYNNEI. V was shortened by 5 bases and J by 0 bases, with 17 bases between the two germline ends. The CDR3 spells CASSPFIQKISYNEQFF. The CDR3 bases are TGTGCCAGCAGTCCTTTTATACAAAAGATCTCCTACAATGAGCAGTTCTTC.

The chain couples TRBV6-2 or TRBV6-3 to TRBJ1-2, with TRBD1 as a possible D gene (6 bases). Germline CDR1 MNHEY, CDR2 SVGEGT. Deletions cut 7 bases from V and 8 bases from J, with 17 bases between. The CDR3 extends over 13 amino acids. CDR3 region: CASTPDRSGGYTF. Written as DNA, the CDR3 is TGTGCCAGCACCCCTGACAGGTCCGGCGGCTACACCTTC.

The chain joins TRBV30 to TRBJ2-1; TRBD2 aligns across 8 bases. This CDR3 has 15 residues. Germline loops: CDR1 GTSNPN, CDR2 SVGIG (reference sequence). V lost 0 bases and J lost 7; bases outside the gene matches: 8. CDR3 bases: TGTGCCTGGAGTGTAGGGACTAGAGATCGGAATGAGCAGTTCTTC. It specifies CAWSVGTRDRNEQFF.

The chain is built from TRBV23-1 and TRBJ2-5; TRBD1 agrees at 7 bases. TRBV23-1 is an ORF for which the function is uncertain. Germline trimming cut 11 bases from V and 5 bases from J; bases unmatched to any gene: 11. The CDR3 length is 13 residues. The CDR3 nucleotides are TGCGCCGGTCAGGGACAGCCCCCGGAGACCCAGTACTTC. It encodes CAGQGQPPETQYF.

This clone has only a few counts. The chain links TRBV7-6 to TRBJ1-1, with 7 bases identical to TRBD1. J was trimmed by 1 base and V by 5 bases; bases with no gene match: 4. The CDR3 is made up of 14 amino acids. The V gene's germline CDR1 is SGHVS and CDR2 FNYEAQ. CDR3 sequence (DNA): TGTGCCAGCAGCGCATACAGGGGGAACACTGAAGCTTTCTTT. Translation: CASSAYRGNTEAFF.

This chain uses TRBV4-3 with TRBJ1-2; no clear D gene. Germline lookup yields CDR1 LGHNA and CDR2 YSLEER. Trimming removed 0 bases from V and 1 base from J, with 9 bases in between. The CDR3 runs 15 residues. This chain's CDR3 is CASSQEPQVNYGYTF. The CDR3 DNA reads TGCGCCAGCAGCCAAGAGCCCCAGGTTAACTATGGCTACACCTTC.

The gene calls are TRBV9 and TRBJ1-1; TRBD1 might be the D (6 bases). This CDR3 is 13 amino acids long. Trimming took off 3 bases at V and 9 bases at J, with 15 bases between the two ends. Germline CDR1 SGDLS, CDR2 YYNGEE. The CDR3 DNA is TGTGCCAGCAGCGAGGGGGATAGCAGTAAAGCTTTCTTT. As protein: CASSEGDSSKAFF.

The chain recombines TRBV6-5 with TRBJ1-2, with a possible D match to TRBD1 (5 bases). The CDR3 is made up of 15 amino acids. V was pared by 6 bases and J by 2 bases, with 16 bases between. CDR1 and CDR2 (germline): MNHEY, SVGAGI. CDR3 sequence (DNA): TGTGCCAGCAGGAGATACAAGGAGGGGAACTATGGCTACACCTTC. Translation: CASRRYKEGNYGYTF.

J is TRBJ1-5 and V is TRBV6-1, with D hard to call. V lost 2 bases, J lost 9 bases, and 26 bases lay in between. The germline V gene has CDR1 MNHNS and CDR2 SASEGT. The CDR3 totals 18 residues. CDR3 sequence (DNA): TGTGCCAGCAGTGAATTAGGAGTCAGACGAGGCCACTTGTGGCCCCAGCATTTT. This translates into CASSELGVRRGHLWPQHF.

V and J are TRBV19 and TRBJ1-6; D unclear. The CDR3 loop spans 12 amino acids. Germline CDR1 is LNHDA and CDR2 is SQIVND (reference sequence). Between the trimmed V and J ends, which lost 11 bases and 9 bases, there was a span of 14 bases. CDR3: CAASGLGSPLHF. CDR3 coding DNA: TGTGCCGCCTCGGGTCTTGGTTCACCCCTCCACTTT.

CDR3 protein: CASSLRLLAALSSYNEQFF. For the CDR3, the DNA is TGTGCCAGCAGCTTACGTCTCCTAGCGGCTCTCAGCTCCTACAATGAGCAGTTCTTC. The chain employs TRBV7-2 and TRBJ2-1; the match to TRBD2 covers 7 bases. The CDR3 loop spans 19 amino acids. J gave up 0 bases and V 2 bases, and 13 bases lay outside the gene matches. The germline V gene encodes CDR1 SGHTA and CDR2 FQGNSA.

In the case of this clone: This sample includes further DNA sequences coding for the same CDR3. J is TRBJ1-3 and V is TRBV9, with D possibly TRBD1 on 5 matching bases. The CDR3 runs to 12 residues. V was clipped by 4 bases and J by 7 bases, with 9 bases between them. From germline, CDR1 is SGDLS and CDR2 YYNGEE. The CDR3 sequence: CASSPRGNTIYF. CDR3 DNA: TGTGCCAGCAGCCCCCGGGGGAACACCATATATTTT. The variable domain in full, with the rest retrieved from reference TRBV9 and TRBJ1-3, is DSGVTQTPKHLITATGQRVTLRCSPRSGDLSVYWYQQSLDQGLQFLIQYYNGEERAKGNILERFSAQQFPDLHSELNLSSLELGDSALYFCASSPRGNTIYFGEGSWLTVV.

This chain joins TRBV18 and TRBJ2-1; 7 bases fit TRBD1. Germline loops: CDR1 KGHSH, CDR2 LQKENI. J lost 4 bases, V lost 3 bases, and 3 bases had no gene match. The CDR3 contains 14 residues. The CDR3 nucleotides are TGTGCCAGCTCACCGCGACAGGGTTACAATGAGCAGTTCTTC. Translation: CASSPRQGYNEQFF.

As concerns this clone: The sample holds other DNA sequences that translate to the same CDR3. The chain carries TRBV7-2 and TRBJ2-5; 11 bases map to TRBD2. CDR3 length: 16 amino acids. Germline values: CDR1 SGHTA, CDR2 FQGNSA. With V trimmed by 0 bases and J by 2 bases, 2 bases remained unmatched. The CDR3 loop reads CASSLASSGGQETQYF. The CDR3 nucleotides read TGTGCCAGCAGCTTAGCGTCTAGCGGGGGGCAAGAGACCCAGTACTTC. Looking up the rest from reference TRBV7-2 and TRBJ2-5 gives the full variable domain: GAGVSQSPSNKVTEKGKDVELRCDPISGHTALYWYRQSLGQGLEFLIYFQGNSAPDKSGLPSDRFSAERTGGSVSTLTIQRTQQEDSAVYLCASSLASSGGQETQYFGPGTRLLVL.